The 15 T cell receptor beta chains below all came from one sample that was sequenced in a study of T cells in Graves' hyperthyroidism and ophthalmopathy. Researchers took RNA transcripts and amplified the TCR beta CDR3 regions from them. With the HTBI primer set, the TCR CDR3 went through a first round of RT-PCR. Each CDR3 protein gets one entry after TCRdb re-called the multiplex PCR reads with MiXCR. Of around 400,000 distinct CDR3 sequences listed, roughly 15% are singletons. Material: blood. All receptors come from a woman aged 60-70 years with Graves' ophthalmopathy.

In this sample, this clonotype turned up many times. The V gene is TRBV9, the J gene TRBJ2-7, with D possibly being TRBD2 (6 bases). The CDR3 loop spans 14 amino acids. Trimming removed 0 bases at V and 4 bases at J, with 11 bases between. Germline V gives CDR1 SGDLS, CDR2 YYNGEE. CDR3 nucleotide sequence: TGTGCCAGCAGCGTAGCCAATAGCGGTTACGAGCAGTACTTC. It encodes CASSVANSGYEQYF.

This clonotype has ten or more counts. The chain combines TRBV28 with TRBJ2-5; a possible D gene is TRBD1 (6 bases). V was trimmed by 3 bases and J by 2 bases, leaving 10 bases between them. The CDR3 is 14 amino acids. Germline V gene data show CDR1 as MDHEN and CDR2 as SYDVKM. The CDR3 region has the DNA TGTGCCAGCAGTTTGGACAGCTGGCAAGAGACCCAGTACTTC. Residues: CASSLDSWQETQYF.

The sample holds many counts of this clonotype. The chain joins TRBV5-1 to TRBJ1-1; D call uncertain. The CDR3 runs to 13 residues. Germline assignment: CDR1 SGHRS and CDR2 YFSETQ. V was cut by 5 bases and J by 2 bases, with 10 bases left in between. The CDR3 spells CASSLRANTEAFF. CDR3 DNA: TGCGCCAGCAGTTTGAGGGCTAACACTGAAGCTTTCTTT.

The sample holds many counts of this clonotype. The chain links TRBV6-1 to TRBJ2-3; 14 bases fit TRBD2. CDR1 is MNHNS, CDR2 SASEGT, per germline. V lost 5 bases to trimming and J lost 2 bases; unmatched junction nucleotides: 21. CDR3 length: 22 residues. CDR3 DNA: TGTGCCAGCAGTTCACAGGAACCTGGGACTAGCGGGGGACTCAAATACACAGATACGCAGTATTTT. This gives the protein CASSSQEPGTSGGLKYTDTQYF.

The chain has TRBV5-8 and TRBJ2-3, with 8 bases matching TRBD2. This CDR3 contains 17 residues. CDR1 and CDR2 from the germline V gene are SGHTS and YDEGEE. The V gene end was trimmed by 1 base and the J gene end by 2 bases; junction bases not matched to a gene: 9. The CDR3 DNA reads as TGTGCCAGCAGCTTGTGGAAACTAGCGGATTACACAGATACGCAGTATTTT. Amino acid sequence: CASSLWKLADYTDTQYF.

This clonotype showed up just a few times. This chain connects TRBV12-3 or TRBV12-4 to TRBJ1-2; D perhaps matches TRBD1 (5 bases). The CDR3 extends over 12 amino acids. With 6 bases removed from V and 9 bases from J, the gap between germline ends came to 14 bases. CDR3 amino acids: CASRPGGESYTF. CDR3 nucleotide sequence: TGTGCCAGCAGGCCTGGGGGGGAAAGCTACACCTTC.

The V call is TRBV29-1, the J call TRBJ1-5; TRBD1 might be the D (5 bases). This CDR3 has 14 residues. V was trimmed by 4 bases and J by 0 bases, leaving 10 bases between them. CDR1 is SQVTM, CDR2 ANQGSEA, per germline. CDR3 in amino acids: CSVAEGLSNQPQHF. The CDR3 coding sequence is TGCAGCGTTGCGGAGGGACTTAGCAATCAGCCCCAGCATTTT.

This sequence joins TRBV9 and TRBJ2-3; D not certain. Germline CDR1 and CDR2: SGDLS and YYNGEE. V lost 3 bases and J 1 base, leaving 12 bases between the germline ends. The CDR3 is made up of 15 amino acids. As DNA, the CDR3 is TGTGCCAGCAGCGCAAGTCGGGCCGGCACAGATACGCAGTATTTT. Protein: CASSASRAGTDTQYF.

This clonotype was seen repeatedly, ten times or more. The rearrangement uses TRBV5-1 and TRBJ2-1; D might be TRBD1 (5 bases). The germline V gene has CDR1 SGHRS and CDR2 YFSETQ. The CDR3 is made up of 15 amino acids. V lost 1 base to trimming and J lost 10 bases, with 18 bases between them. The CDR3 loop reads CASSLWQDKPVEQFF. CDR3 DNA: TGCGCCAGCAGCTTGTGGCAGGACAAGCCCGTCGAGCAGTTCTTC.

In its sample, this clonotype was seen many times. The chain joins TRBV3-1 to TRBJ2-5; 14 positions agree with TRBD2. CDR3 length: 16 amino acids. CDR1 and CDR2 from the germline V gene are LGHDT and YNNKEL (reference sequence). The V and J ends lost 2 bases and 4 bases, in that order; junction bases with no gene match: 3. The CDR3 loop reads CASSQPGLAGVETQYF. The DNA for the CDR3 is TGTGCCAGCAGCCAACCGGGACTAGCGGGAGTAGAGACCCAGTACTTC.

This clonotype came up many times. The chain links TRBV7-9 to TRBJ2-7; either TRBD1 or TRBD2 may supply D (6 bases each). Germline assignment: CDR1 SEHNR and CDR2 FQNEAQ (reference sequence). Trimming took 1 base from V and 3 from J, leaving 16 bases between them. This CDR3 has 16 amino acids. CDR3 in amino acids: CASSLEGGLPLYEQYF. The CDR3 bases are TGTGCCAGCAGCTTAGAAGGGGGACTCCCACTCTACGAGCAGTACTTC.

This clonotype was counted many times. This chain connects TRBV3-1 to TRBJ2-1; D is perhaps TRBD1 (6 bases). V was cut by 3 bases and J by 2 bases, with 14 bases left in between. The CDR3 is 16 residues long. Germline CDR1 reads LGHDT; CDR2 reads YNNKEL (reference sequence). The CDR3 DNA follows: TGTGCCAGCAGCCAGCAAGACAGGAAGCCCTACAATGAGCAGTTCTTC. Translated: CASSQQDRKPYNEQFF.

This clonotype was seen repeatedly, ten times or more. V and J are TRBV28 and TRBJ2-5, with no clear D. The CDR3 is made up of 13 amino acids. The V and J ends lost 6 bases and 5 bases respectively, with 13 bases between them. Germline values: CDR1 MDHEN, CDR2 SYDVKM. The CDR3 loop is CASSPTHEETQYF. The CDR3 bases are TGTGCCAGCAGCCCTACCCACGAGGAGACCCAGTACTTC.

This clonotype was recorded a few times. The genes are TRBV27 and TRBJ2-7, with 9 bases matching TRBD2. The CDR3 totals 16 residues. Losses at the gene ends were 0 bases for V and 4 bases for J; bases not matched to a gene: 7. CDR1 and CDR2 from the germline V gene are MNHEY and SMNVEV (reference sequence). CDR3 DNA sequence: TGTGCCAGCAGTTTATCCCGGGGTAGCGGGAGATACGAGCAGTACTTC. It is translated as CASSLSRGSGRYEQYF.

This clonotype was counted many times. The chain employs TRBV20-1 and TRBJ2-7, with 8 nucleotides matching TRBD2. The CDR3 totals 15 residues. Germline CDR1 and CDR2: DFQATT and SNEGSKA (reference sequence). Trimming cost V 3 bases and J 3 bases; bases outside gene matches: 10. CDR3: CSASYSGNGRYEQYF. The CDR3 region has the DNA TGCAGTGCTAGCTATAGCGGGAATGGTCGCTACGAGCAGTACTTC.